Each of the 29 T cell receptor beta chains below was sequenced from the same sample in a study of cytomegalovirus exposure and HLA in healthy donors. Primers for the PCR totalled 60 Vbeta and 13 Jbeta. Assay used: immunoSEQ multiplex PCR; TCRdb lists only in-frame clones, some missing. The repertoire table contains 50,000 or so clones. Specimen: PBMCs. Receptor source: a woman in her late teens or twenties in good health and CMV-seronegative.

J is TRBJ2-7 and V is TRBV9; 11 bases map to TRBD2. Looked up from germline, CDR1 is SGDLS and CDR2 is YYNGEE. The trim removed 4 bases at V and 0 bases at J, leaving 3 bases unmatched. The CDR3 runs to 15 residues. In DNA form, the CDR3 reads TGTGCCAGCAGCCTAGCGGGGGGCTTCTCCTACGAGCAGTACTTC. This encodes CASSLAGGFSYEQYF.

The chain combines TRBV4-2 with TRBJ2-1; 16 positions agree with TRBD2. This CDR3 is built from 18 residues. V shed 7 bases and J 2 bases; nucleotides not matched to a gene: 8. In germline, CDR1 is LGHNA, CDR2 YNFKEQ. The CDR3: CASTSGLAGGGAYNEQFF. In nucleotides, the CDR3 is TGTGCCAGCACCTCGGGACTAGCGGGAGGGGGGGCCTACAATGAGCAGTTCTTC.

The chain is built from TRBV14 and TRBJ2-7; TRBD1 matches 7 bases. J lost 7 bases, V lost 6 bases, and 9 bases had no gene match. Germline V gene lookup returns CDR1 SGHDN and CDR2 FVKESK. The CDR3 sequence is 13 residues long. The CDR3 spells CASSQLQGWEQYF. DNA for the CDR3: TGTGCCAGCAGTCAACTACAGGGGTGGGAGCAGTACTTC. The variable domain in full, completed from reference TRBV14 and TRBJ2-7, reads EAGVTQFPSHSVIEKGQTVTLRCDPISGHDNLYWYRRVMGKEIKFLLHFVKESKQDESGMPNNRFLAERTGGTYSTLKVQPAELEDSGVYFCASSQLQGWEQYFGPGTRLTVT.

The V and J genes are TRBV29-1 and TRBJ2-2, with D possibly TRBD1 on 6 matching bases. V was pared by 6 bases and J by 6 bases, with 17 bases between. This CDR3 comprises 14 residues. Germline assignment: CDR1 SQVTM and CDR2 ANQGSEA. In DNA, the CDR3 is TGCAGCGTACCGGAACAGGGTTATGCCGGGGAGCTGTTTTTT. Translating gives CSVPEQGYAGELFF.

The chain's CDR3 is CASSRGRGYTF. In nucleotides, the CDR3 is TGTGCCAGCAGTAGGGGCCGCGGCTACACCTTC. V and J are TRBV2 and TRBJ1-2; D may be TRBD1 (5 bases). Germline V CDR1 and CDR2: SNHLY, FYNNEI. Trimming cost V 5 bases and J 8 bases, with 9 bases left between them. This CDR3 is built from 11 residues.

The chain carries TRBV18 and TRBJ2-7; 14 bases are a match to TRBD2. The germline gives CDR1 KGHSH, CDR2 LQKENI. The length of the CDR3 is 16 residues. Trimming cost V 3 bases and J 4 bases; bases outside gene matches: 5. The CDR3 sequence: CASSPGLAGGRYEQYF. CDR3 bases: TGTGCCAGCTCACCCGGACTAGCGGGGGGTCGATACGAGCAGTACTTC.

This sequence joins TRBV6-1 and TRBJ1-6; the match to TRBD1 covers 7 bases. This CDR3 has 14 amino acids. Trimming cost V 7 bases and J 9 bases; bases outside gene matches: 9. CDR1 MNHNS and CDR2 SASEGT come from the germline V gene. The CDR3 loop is CASITGQTGSPLHF. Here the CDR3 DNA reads TGTGCCAGCATAACGGGACAGACCGGTTCACCCCTCCACTTT.

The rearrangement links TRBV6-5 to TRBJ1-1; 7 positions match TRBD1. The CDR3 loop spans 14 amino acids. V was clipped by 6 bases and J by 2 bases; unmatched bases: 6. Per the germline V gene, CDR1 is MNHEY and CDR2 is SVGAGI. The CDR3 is CASSGGQANTEAFF. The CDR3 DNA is TGTGCCAGCAGCGGAGGACAGGCAAACACTGAAGCTTTCTTT.

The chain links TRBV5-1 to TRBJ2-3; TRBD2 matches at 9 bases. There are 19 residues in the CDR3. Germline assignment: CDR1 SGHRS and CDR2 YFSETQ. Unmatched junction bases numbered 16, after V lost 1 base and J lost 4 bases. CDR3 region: CASSLRLAGLGSLADTQYF. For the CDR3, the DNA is TGCGCCAGCAGCTTGCGGCTAGCGGGATTAGGGTCCCTTGCAGATACGCAGTATTTT. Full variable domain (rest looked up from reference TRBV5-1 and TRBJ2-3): KAGVTQTPRYLIKTRGQQVTLSCSPISGHRSVSWYQQTPGQGLQFLFEYFSETQRNKGNFPGRFSGRQFSNSRSEMNVSTLELGDSALYLCASSLRLAGLGSLADTQYFGPGTRLTVL.

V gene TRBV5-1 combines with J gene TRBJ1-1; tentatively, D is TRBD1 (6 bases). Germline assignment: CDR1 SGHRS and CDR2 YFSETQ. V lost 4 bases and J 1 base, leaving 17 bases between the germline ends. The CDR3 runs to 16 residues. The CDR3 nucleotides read TGCGCCAGCAGCCCGGAAGGGGGAAGCCAGAACACTGAAGCTTTCTTT. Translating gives CASSPEGGSQNTEAFF.

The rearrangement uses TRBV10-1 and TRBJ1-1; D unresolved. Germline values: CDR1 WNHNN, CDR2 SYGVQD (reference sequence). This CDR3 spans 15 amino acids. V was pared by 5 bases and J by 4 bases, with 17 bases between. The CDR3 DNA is TGCGCCAGCAGTCTCAGAGGTGGAGGTGCCACTGAAGCTTTCTTT. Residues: CASSLRGGGATEAFF.

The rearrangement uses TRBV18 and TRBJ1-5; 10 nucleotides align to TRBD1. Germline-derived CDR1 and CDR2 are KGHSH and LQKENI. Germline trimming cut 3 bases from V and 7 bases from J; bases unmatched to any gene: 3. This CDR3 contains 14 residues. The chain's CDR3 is CASSPQDRGQPQHF. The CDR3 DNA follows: TGTGCCAGCTCACCCCAGGACAGGGGGCAGCCCCAGCATTTT.

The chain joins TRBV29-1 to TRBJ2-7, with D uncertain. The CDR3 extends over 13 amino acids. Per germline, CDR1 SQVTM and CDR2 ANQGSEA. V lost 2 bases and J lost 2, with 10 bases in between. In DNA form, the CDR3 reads TGCAGCGTTGAAAGGCAGGCACCCTACGAGCAGTACTTC. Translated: CSVERQAPYEQYF.

The CDR3 DNA follows: TGCGCCAGCAGCCTTCCCCTAGCGGGAGGGTCCTACGAGCAGTACTTC. This codes for CASSLPLAGGSYEQYF. The chain employs TRBV5-1 and TRBJ2-7, with TRBD2 identical over 12 bases. Trimming at V came to 4 bases and at J to 1 base, leaving 6 bases not matched to a gene. Germline CDR1 SGHRS, CDR2 YFSETQ. The CDR3 extends over 16 amino acids.

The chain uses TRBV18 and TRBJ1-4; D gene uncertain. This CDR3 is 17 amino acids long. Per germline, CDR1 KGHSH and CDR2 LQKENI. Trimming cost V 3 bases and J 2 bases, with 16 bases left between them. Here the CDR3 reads CASSPEGRTTTNEKLFF. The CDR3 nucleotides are TGTGCCAGCTCACCCGAGGGAAGGACGACCACTAATGAAAAACTGTTTTTT.

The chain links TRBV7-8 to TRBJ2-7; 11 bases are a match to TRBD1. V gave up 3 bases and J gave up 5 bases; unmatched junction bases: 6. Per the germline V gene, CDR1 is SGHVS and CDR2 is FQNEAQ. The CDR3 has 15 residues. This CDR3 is CASSFNRDRGNEQYF. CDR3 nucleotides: TGTGCCAGCAGCTTTAACCGGGACAGGGGGAACGAGCAGTACTTC.

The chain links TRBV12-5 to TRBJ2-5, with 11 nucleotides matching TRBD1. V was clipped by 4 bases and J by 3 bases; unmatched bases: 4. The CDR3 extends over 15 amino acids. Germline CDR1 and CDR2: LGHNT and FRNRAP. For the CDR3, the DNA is TGTGCTAGTGGTTGGACAGGGGGCCCGAAAGAGACCCAGTACTTC. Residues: CASGWTGGPKETQYF.

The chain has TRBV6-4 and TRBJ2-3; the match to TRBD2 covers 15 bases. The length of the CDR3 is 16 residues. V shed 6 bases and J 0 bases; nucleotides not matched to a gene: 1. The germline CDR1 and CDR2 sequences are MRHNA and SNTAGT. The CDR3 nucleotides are TGTGCCAGCAGCGGACTAGCGGGAGGGAGCACAGATACGCAGTATTTT. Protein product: CASSGLAGGSTDTQYF.

CDR3 bases: TGTGCCAGCTCACCGTTGGACAGCTCTGAAGCTTTCTTT. Its protein product is CASSPLDSSEAFF. The gene calls are TRBV18 and TRBJ1-1, with D perhaps TRBD1 (6 bases). Germline V gives CDR1 KGHSH, CDR2 LQKENI. The CDR3 sequence is 13 residues long. V lost 3 bases and J lost 6, with 11 bases in between.

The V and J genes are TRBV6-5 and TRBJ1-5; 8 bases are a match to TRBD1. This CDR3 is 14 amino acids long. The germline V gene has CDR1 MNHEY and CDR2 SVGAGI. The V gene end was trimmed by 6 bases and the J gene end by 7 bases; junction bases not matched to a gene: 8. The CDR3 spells CASSWTGNEQPQHF. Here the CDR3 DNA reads TGTGCCAGCAGCTGGACAGGGAACGAACAGCCCCAGCATTTT.

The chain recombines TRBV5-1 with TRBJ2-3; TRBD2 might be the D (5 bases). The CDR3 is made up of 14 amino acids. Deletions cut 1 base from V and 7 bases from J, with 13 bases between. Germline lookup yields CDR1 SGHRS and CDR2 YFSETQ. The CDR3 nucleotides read TGCGCCAGCAGCTTGCTAATAGCGAAACATACGCAGTATTTT. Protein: CASSLLIAKHTQYF. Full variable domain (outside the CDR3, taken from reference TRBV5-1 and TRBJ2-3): KAGVTQTPRYLIKTRGQQVTLSCSPISGHRSVSWYQQTPGQGLQFLFEYFSETQRNKGNFPGRFSGRQFSNSRSEMNVSTLELGDSALYLCASSLLIAKHTQYFGPGTRLTVL.

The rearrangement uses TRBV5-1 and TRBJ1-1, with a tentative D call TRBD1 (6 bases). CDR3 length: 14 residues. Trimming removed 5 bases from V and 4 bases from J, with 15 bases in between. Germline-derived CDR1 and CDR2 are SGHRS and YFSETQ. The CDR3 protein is CASSDAQGSTEAFF. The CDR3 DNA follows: TGCGCCAGCAGTGACGCCCAGGGGAGCACTGAAGCTTTCTTT.

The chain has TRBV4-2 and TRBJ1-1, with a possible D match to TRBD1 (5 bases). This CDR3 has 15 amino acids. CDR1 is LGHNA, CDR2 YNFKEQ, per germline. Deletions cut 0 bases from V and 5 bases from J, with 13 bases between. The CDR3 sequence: CASSQDQGGRTEAFF. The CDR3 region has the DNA TGTGCCAGCAGCCAAGATCAGGGAGGGAGGACTGAAGCTTTCTTT.

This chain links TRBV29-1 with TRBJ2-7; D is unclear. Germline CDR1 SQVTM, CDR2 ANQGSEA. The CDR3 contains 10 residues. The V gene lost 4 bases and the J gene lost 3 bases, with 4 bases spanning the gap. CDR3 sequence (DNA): TGCAGCGTTGGAGTCTACGAGCAGTACTTC. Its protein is CSVGVYEQYF.

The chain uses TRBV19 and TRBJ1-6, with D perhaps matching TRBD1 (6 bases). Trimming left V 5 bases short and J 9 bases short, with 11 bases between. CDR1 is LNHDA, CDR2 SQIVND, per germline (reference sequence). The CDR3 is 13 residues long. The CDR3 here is CASSGGYGSPLHF. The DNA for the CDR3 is TGTGCCAGTAGTGGGGGCTATGGTTCACCCCTCCACTTT.

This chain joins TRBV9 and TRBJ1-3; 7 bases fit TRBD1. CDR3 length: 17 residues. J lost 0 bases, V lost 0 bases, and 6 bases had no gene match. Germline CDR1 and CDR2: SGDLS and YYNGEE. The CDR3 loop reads CASSVGGQNYSGNTIYF. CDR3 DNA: TGTGCCAGCAGCGTAGGGGGACAGAATTACTCTGGAAACACCATATATTTT.

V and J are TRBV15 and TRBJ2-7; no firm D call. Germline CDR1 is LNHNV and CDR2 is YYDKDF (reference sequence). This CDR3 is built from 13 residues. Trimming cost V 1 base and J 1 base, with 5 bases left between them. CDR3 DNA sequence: TGTGCCACCAGCAGAGGTGTATCCTACGAGCAGTACTTC. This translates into CATSRGVSYEQYF.

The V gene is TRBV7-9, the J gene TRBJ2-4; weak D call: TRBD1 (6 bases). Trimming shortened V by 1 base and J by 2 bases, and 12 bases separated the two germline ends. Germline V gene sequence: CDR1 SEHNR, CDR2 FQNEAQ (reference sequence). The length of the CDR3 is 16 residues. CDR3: CASSLEGRGTKNIQYF. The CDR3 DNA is TGTGCCAGCAGCTTAGAGGGCAGGGGAACCAAAAACATTCAGTACTTC.

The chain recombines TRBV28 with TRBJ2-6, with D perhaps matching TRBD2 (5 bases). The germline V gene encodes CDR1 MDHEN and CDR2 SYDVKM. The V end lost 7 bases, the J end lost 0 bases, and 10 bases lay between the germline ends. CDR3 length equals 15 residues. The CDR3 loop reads CASTTEGSGANVLTF. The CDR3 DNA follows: TGTGCCAGCACCACTGAGGGCTCTGGGGCCAACGTCCTGACTTTC.